This is a list of T cell receptor beta chains from one sample in a study of cytomegalovirus exposure and HLA in healthy donors. Assay: immunoSEQ multiplex PCR; the TCRdb copy retains only in-frame clones and omits some. The table has some 150,000 clones, 72% seen once. The sequencing sample was made of PBMCs. Source of these receptors: a man in his fifties in good health and CMV-seropositive. Both conserved end residues are part of each CDR3. D genes are given only for firm matches. Some rows mark clone size as missing; the rest say once, few, many or name a class of expanded clone.

abundance: once; v_gene: TRBV11-3; d_gene: NA; j_gene: TRBJ2-5; CDR3aa: CASSSTWRETQYF; CDR3nt: TGTGCCAGCAGCTCTACATGGAGGGAGACCCAGTACTTC
abundance: few; v_gene: TRBV2; d_gene: TRBD1; j_gene: TRBJ1-1; CDR3aa: CASSLDRGLTEAFF; CDR3nt: TGTGCCAGCAGCCTCGACAGGGGGCTCACTGAAGCTTTCTTT
abundance: NA; v_gene: TRBV15; d_gene: NA; j_gene: TRBJ2-2; CDR3aa: CATSKNKNTGELFF; CDR3nt: TGTGCCACCAGCAAGAACAAGAACACCGGGGAGCTGTTTTTT
abundance: NA; v_gene: TRBV6-4; d_gene: TRBD1; j_gene: TRBJ1-4; CDR3aa: CASSDRLDRDFRKLFF; CDR3nt: TGTGCCAGCAGTGACCGCCTCGACAGGGATTTTAGAAAACTGTTTTTT
abundance: NA; v_gene: TRBV2; d_gene: NA; j_gene: TRBJ1-4; CDR3aa: CASSEWVGNEKLFF; CDR3nt: TGTGCCAGCAGTGAATGGGTCGGGAATGAAAAACTGTTTTTT
abundance: NA; v_gene: TRBV5-1; d_gene: TRBD1; j_gene: TRBJ2-3; CDR3aa: CASSLGTGGGFTDTQYF; CDR3nt: TGCGCCAGCAGCTTAGGGACAGGGGGAGGTTTCACAGATACGCAGTATTTT
abundance: few; v_gene: TRBV18; d_gene: NA; j_gene: TRBJ2-2; CDR3aa: CASSPPAGVPGELFF; CDR3nt: TGTGCCAGCTCACCACCGGCAGGGGTCCCCGGGGAGCTGTTTTTT
abundance: few; v_gene: TRBV7-2; d_gene: NA; j_gene: TRBJ1-1; CDR3aa: CASSLGDIVLSAFF; CDR3nt: TGTGCCAGCAGCTTAGGAGACATTGTTTTGTCAGCTTTCTTT
abundance: NA; v_gene: TRBV6-1; d_gene: NA; j_gene: TRBJ2-2; CDR3aa: CASSEAQGTGELFF; CDR3nt: TGTGCCAGCAGTGAAGCCCAGGGTACCGGGGAGCTGTTTTTT
abundance: few; v_gene: TRBV14; d_gene: NA; j_gene: TRBJ1-1; CDR3aa: CASREQMNTEAFF; CDR3nt: TGTGCCAGCAGGGAGCAGATGAACACTGAAGCTTTCTTT
abundance: NA; v_gene: TRBV6-1; d_gene: TRBD2; j_gene: TRBJ2-2; CDR3aa: CASSEALSGQTGELFF; CDR3nt: TGTGCCAGCAGTGAAGCCCTTAGCGGGCAAACCGGGGAGCTGTTTTTT
abundance: NA; v_gene: TRBV18; d_gene: TRBD2; j_gene: TRBJ2-3; CDR3aa: CASSPTSGRTDTQYF; CDR3nt: TGTGCCAGCTCTCCGACTAGCGGTCGCACAGATACGCAGTATTTT
abundance: NA; v_gene: TRBV2; d_gene: TRBD1; j_gene: TRBJ1-1; CDR3aa: CASSGTGTMNTEAFF; CDR3nt: TGTGCCAGCAGTGGGACAGGGACCATGAACACTGAAGCTTTCTTT
abundance: once; v_gene: TRBV27; d_gene: TRBD1; j_gene: TRBJ1-6; CDR3aa: CASSLSIPGGRDSPLHF; CDR3nt: TGTGCCAGCAGTTTATCGATCCCAGGGGGTCGTGATTCACCCCTCCACTTT
abundance: NA; v_gene: TRBV6-1; d_gene: TRBD1; j_gene: TRBJ1-5; CDR3aa: CASSRTGLNNQPQHF; CDR3nt: TGTGCCAGCAGCAGGACAGGGCTTAACAATCAGCCCCAGCATTTT